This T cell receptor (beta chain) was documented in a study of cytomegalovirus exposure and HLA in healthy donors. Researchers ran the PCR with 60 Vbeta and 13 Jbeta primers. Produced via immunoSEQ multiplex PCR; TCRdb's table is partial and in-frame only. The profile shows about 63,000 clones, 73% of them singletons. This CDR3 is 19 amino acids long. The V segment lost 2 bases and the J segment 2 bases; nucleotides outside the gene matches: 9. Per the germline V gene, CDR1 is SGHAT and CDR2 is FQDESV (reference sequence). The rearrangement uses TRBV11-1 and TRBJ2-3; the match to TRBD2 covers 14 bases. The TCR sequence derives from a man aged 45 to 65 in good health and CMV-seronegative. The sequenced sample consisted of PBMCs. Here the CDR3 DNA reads TGTGCCAGCAGCTTATTCGGGACTAGCGGGAGAAAACTCACAGATACGCAGTATTTT. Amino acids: CASSLFGTSGRKLTDTQYF.